The following is a TCR beta chain sequence with its context. Its antigen remains unknown. This entry comes from a study of cytomegalovirus exposure and HLA in healthy donors. Whole-study findings and limits: Among the CMV-associated chains, three were confirmed in vitro as specific for CMV antigens. As a later analysis showed, several of the most significant clusters appeared to be linked to common viral pathogens.

It was healthy bone marrow donors who served as donors. The PCR used 60 Vbeta and 13 Jbeta primers. Sequencing was performed with immunoSEQ multiplex PCR; in TCRdb, only in-frame clones are kept and a portion is missing. The sample has over 100,000 clones, around 75% seen once; the top ten hold roughly 0.82%. CDR1 is SEHNR and CDR2 is FQNEAQ in the germline V gene (reference sequence). Trimming stripped 8 bases from V and 0 bases from J, with 17 bases between. The CDR3 is 15 residues long. The sequence came from a woman in her 30s in good health and CMV-seronegative. The sample was PBMCs. The chain links TRBV7-9 to TRBJ2-7, with a tentative D call TRBD1 (5 bases). CDR3 loop: CASGNGAASSYEQYF. The CDR3 region has the DNA TGTGCCAGCGGAAATGGGGCAGCGAGCTCCTACGAGCAGTACTTC.